The T cell receptor (beta chain) under discussion was sequenced for a study of cytomegalovirus exposure and HLA in healthy donors. Study-level results: The study flagged roughly 150 TCR beta chains as cytomegalovirus-associated.

As concerns this clone: Its antigen is undetermined.

CDR3 length: 14 residues. Clones were read by immunoSEQ multiplex PCR, and TCRdb kept only the in-frame ones, dropping some. The repertoire holds over 85,000 clones, with approximately 93% as singletons. The donors were members of the validation cohort, which comprised 120 subjects and was separate from the first cohort of 666 subjects. Sequenced sample: PBMCs. The TCR comes from a woman aged 25 to 39 in good health and CMV-seropositive. The V and J genes are TRBV21-1 and TRBJ2-5; the D call of TRBD1 is as the table states it, not checked on the DNA. TRBV21-1 is noted as a pseudogene. The CDR3 reads CASSNLGHQETQYF. CDR3 DNA: TGTGCCAGCAGCAATTTAGGACATCAAGAGACCCAGTACTTC.